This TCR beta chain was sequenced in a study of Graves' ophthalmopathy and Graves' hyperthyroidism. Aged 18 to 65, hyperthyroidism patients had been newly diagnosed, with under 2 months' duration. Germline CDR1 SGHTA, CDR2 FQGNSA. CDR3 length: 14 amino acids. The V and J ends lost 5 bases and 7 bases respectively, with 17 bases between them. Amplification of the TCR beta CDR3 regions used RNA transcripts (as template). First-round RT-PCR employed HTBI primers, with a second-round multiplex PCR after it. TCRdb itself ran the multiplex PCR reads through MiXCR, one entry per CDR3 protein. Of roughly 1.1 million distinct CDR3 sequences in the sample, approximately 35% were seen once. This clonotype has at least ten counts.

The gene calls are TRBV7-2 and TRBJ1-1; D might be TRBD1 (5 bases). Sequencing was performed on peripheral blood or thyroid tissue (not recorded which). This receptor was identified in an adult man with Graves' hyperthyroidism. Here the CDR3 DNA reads TGTGCCAGCAGCCCGTCGGGGCACTTTAGTGAAGCTTTCTTT. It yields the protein CASSPSGHFSEAFF.